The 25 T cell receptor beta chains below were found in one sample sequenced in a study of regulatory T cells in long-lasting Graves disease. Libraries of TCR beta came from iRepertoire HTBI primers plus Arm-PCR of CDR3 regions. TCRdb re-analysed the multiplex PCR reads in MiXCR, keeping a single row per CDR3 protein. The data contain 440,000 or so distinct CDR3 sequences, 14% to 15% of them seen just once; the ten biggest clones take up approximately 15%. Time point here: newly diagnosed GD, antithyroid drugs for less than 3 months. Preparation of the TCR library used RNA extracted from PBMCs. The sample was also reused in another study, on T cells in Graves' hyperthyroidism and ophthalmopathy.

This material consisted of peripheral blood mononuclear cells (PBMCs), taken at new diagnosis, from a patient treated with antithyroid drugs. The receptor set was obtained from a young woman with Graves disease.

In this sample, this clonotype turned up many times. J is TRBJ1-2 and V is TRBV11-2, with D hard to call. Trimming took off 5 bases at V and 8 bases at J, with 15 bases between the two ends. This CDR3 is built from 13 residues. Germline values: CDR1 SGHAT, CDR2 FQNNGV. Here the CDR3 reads CASSQDKFGGYTF. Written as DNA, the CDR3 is TGTGCCAGCAGCCAAGACAAGTTCGGAGGCTACACCTTC.

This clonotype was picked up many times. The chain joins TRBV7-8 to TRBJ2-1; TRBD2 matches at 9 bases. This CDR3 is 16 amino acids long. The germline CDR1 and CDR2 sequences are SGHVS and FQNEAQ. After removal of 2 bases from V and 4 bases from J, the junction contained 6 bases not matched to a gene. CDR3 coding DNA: TGTGCCAGCAGCTTAAAGAGGCTAGCGGGATACAATGAGCAGTTCTTC. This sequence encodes CASSLKRLAGYNEQFF. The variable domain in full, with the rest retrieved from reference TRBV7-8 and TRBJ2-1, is GAGVSQSPRYKVAKRGQDVALRCDPISGHVSLFWYQQALGQGPEFLTYFQNEAQLDKSGLPSDRFFAERPEGSVSTLKIQRTQQEDSAVYLCASSLKRLAGYNEQFFGPGTRLTVL.

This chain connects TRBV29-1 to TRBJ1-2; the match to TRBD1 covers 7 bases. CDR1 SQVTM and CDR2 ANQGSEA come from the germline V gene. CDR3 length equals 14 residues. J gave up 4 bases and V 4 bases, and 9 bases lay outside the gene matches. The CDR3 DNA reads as TGCAGCGTTGGCAACCTGGGACAGCCCTATGGCTACACCTTC. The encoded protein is CSVGNLGQPYGYTF.

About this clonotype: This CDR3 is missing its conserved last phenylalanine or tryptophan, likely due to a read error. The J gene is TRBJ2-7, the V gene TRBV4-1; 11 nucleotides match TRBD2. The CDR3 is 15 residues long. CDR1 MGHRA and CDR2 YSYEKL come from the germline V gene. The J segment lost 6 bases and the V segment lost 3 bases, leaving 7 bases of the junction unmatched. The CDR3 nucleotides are TGCGCCAGCAGCCAGCCGACTAGCGGGAATCTCGAGCAGTACTAC. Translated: CASSQPTSGNLEQYY.

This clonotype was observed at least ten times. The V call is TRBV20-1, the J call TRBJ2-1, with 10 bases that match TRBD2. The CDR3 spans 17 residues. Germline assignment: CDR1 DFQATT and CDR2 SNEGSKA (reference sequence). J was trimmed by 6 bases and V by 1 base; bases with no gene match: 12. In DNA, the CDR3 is TGCAGTGCTAGAGGGGAGGGTGTGGGGACTAGCGCCAATGAGCAGTTCTTC. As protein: CSARGEGVGTSANEQFF.

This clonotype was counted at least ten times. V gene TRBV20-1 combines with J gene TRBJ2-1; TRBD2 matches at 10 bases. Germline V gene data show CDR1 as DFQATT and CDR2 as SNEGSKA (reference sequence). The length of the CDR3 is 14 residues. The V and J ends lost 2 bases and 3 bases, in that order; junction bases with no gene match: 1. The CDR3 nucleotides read TGCAGTGCTAGACTAGCGGGAGTCTACAATGAGCAGTTCTTC. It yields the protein CSARLAGVYNEQFF.

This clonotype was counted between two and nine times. The CDR3 DNA sequence: TGCAGTGCTAGAGATCACGGAACGGGCGAGCAGTACTTC. Translation gives CSARDHGTGEQYF. V gene TRBV20-1 combines with J gene TRBJ2-7, with D unclear. This CDR3 is built from 13 residues. V was cut by 0 bases and J by 6 bases, with 12 bases left in between. Germline CDR1 reads DFQATT; CDR2 reads SNEGSKA (reference sequence).

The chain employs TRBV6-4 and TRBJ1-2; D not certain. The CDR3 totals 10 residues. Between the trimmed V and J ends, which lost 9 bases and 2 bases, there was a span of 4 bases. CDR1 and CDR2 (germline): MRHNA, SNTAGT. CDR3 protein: CARSNYGYTF. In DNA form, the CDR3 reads TGTGCCAGATCCAACTATGGCTACACCTTC.

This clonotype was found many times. The CDR3 loop is CASSTTERGYTDTQYF. The CDR3 region has the DNA TGTGCCAGCAGCACTACCGAACGGGGCTACACAGATACGCAGTATTTT. The chain has TRBV13 and TRBJ2-3; D is tentatively TRBD1 or TRBD2 (5 bases each). Trimming took off 5 bases at V and 2 bases at J, with 17 bases between the two ends. The CDR3 consists of 16 residues. Germline V gene data show CDR1 as PRHDT and CDR2 as FYEKMQ (reference sequence).

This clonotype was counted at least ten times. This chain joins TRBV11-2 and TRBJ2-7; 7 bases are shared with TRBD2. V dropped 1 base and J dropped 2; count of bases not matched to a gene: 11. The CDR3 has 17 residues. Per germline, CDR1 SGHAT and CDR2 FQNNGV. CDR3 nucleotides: TGTGCCAGCAGCTTAGGGGGGGGAGTAGAGCTCACCTACGAGCAGTACTTC. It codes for CASSLGGGVELTYEQYF.

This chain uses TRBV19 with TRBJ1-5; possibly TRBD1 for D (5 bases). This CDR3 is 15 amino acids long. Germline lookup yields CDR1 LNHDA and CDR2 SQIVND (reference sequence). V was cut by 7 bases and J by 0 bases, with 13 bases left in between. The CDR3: CASTDAGYSNQPQHF. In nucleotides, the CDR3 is TGTGCCAGTACCGATGCAGGGTATAGCAATCAGCCCCAGCATTTT.

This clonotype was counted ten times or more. The CDR3 sequence: CASSPSWEQYF. CDR3 bases: TGTGCCAGCAGCCCGTCATGGGAGCAGTACTTC. The rearrangement joins TRBV11-2 to TRBJ2-7; D is undetermined. Between the trimmed V and J ends, which lost 5 bases and 7 bases, there was a span of 9 bases. The CDR3 extends over 11 amino acids. Germline V CDR1 and CDR2: SGHAT, FQNNGV.

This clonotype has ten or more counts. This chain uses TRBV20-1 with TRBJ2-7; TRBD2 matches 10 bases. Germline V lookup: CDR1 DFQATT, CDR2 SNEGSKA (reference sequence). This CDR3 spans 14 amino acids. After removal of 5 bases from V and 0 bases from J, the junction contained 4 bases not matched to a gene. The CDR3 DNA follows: TGCAGTGCTTATAGCGGGGGGAGCTCCTACGAGCAGTACTTC. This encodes CSAYSGGSSYEQYF.

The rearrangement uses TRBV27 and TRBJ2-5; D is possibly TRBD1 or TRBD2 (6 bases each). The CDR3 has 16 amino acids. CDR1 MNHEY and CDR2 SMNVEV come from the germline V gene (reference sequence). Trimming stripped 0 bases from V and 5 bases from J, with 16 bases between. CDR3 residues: CASSLSRGWGRETQYF. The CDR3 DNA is TGTGCCAGCAGTTTATCCCGGGGGTGGGGGCGGGAGACCCAGTACTTC.

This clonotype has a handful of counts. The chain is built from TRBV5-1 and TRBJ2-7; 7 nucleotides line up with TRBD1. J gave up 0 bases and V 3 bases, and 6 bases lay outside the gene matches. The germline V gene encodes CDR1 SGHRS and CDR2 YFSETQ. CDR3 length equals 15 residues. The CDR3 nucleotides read TGCGCCAGCAGCTCCCAGACAGGGAGCTCCTACGAGCAGTACTTC. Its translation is CASSSQTGSSYEQYF.

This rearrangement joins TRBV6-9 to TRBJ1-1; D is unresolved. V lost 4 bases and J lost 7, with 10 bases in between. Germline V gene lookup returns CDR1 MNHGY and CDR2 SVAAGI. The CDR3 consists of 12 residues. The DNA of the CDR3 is TGTGCCAGCAGTTGGACTGCCTATGAAGCTTTCTTT. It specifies CASSWTAYEAFF.

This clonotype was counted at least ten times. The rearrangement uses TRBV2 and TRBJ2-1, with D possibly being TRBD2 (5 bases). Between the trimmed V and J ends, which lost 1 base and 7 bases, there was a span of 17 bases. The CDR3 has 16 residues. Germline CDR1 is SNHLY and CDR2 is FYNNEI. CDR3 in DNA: TGTGCCAGCAGTGAAGTATGGGGAGCTGGTCGGAATGAGCAGTTCTTC. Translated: CASSEVWGAGRNEQFF.

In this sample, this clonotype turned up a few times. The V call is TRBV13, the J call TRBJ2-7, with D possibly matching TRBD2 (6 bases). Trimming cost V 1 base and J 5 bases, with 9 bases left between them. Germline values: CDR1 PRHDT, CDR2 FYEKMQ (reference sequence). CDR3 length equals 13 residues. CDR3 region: CASSLVGGDEQYF. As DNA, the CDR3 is TGTGCCAGCAGCTTAGTGGGGGGTGACGAGCAGTACTTC.

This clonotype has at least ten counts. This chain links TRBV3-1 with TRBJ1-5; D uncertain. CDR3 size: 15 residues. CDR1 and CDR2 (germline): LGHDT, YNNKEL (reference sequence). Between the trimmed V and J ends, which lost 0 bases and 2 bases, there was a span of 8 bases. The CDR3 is CASSQDTLGNQPQHF. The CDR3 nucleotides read TGTGCCAGCAGCCAAGATACTCTCGGCAATCAGCCCCAGCATTTT. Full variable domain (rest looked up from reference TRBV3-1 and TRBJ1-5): DTAVSQTPKYLVTQMGNDKSIKCEQNLGHDTMYWYKQDSKKFLKIMFSYNNKELIINETVPNRFSPKSPDKAHLNLHINSLELGDSAVYFCASSQDTLGNQPQHFGDGTRLSIL.

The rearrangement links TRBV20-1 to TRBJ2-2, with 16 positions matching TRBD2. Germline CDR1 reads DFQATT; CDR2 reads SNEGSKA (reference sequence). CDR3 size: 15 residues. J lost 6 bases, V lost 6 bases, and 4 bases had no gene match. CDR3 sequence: CSATGLAGGAGELFF. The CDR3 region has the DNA TGCAGTGCAACGGGACTAGCGGGAGGGGCCGGGGAGCTGTTTTTT.

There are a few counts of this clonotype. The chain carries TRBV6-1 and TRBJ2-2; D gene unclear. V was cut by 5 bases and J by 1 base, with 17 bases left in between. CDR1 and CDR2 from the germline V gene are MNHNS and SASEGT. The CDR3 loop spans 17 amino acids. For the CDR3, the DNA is TGTGCCAGCAGTCAGCCGACCGGAAGGTTGAACACCGGGGAGCTGTTTTTT. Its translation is CASSQPTGRLNTGELFF.

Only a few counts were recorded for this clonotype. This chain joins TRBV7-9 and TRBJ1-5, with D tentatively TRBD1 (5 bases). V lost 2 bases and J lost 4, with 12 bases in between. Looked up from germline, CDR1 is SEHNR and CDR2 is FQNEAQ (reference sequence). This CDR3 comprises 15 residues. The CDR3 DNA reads TGTGCCAGCAGCTTAAACGGGGCCAGAAATCAGCCCCAGCATTTT. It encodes CASSLNGARNQPQHF.

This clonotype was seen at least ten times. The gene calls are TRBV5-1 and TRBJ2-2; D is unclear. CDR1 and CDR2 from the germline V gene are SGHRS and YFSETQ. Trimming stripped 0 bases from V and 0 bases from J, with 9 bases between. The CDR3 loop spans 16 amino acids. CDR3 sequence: CASSLAPTSNTGELFF. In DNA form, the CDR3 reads TGCGCCAGCAGCTTGGCCCCGACATCGAACACCGGGGAGCTGTTTTTT.

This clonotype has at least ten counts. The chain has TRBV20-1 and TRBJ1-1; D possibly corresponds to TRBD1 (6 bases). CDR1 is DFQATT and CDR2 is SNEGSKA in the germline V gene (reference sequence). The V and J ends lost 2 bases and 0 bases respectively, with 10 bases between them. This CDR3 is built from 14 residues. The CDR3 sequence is CSARTGPLNTEAFF. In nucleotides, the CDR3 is TGCAGTGCTAGAACAGGGCCTTTGAACACTGAAGCTTTCTTT.

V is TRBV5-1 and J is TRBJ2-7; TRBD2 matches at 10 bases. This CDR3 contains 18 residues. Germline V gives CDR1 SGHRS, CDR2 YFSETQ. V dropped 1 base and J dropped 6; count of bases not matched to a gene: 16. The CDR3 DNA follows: TGCGCCAGCAGCTTGACCAAAAAACTAGCGGGAACTGTTCCCGAGCAGTACTTC. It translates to CASSLTKKLAGTVPEQYF.